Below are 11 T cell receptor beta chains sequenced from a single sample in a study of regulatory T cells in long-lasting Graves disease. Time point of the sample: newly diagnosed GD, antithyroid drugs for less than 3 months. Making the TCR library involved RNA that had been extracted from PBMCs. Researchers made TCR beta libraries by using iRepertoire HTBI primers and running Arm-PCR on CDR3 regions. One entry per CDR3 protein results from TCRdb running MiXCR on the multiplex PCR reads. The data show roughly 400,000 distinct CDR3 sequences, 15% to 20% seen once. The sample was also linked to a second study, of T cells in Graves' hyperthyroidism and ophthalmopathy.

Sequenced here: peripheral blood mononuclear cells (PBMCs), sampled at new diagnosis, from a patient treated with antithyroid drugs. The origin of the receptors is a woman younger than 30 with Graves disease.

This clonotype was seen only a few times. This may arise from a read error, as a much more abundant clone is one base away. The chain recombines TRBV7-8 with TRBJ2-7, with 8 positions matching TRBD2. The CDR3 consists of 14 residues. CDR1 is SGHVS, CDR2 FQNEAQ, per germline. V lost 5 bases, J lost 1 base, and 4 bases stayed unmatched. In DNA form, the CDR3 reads TGTGCCAGCAGCCCCGGGAGGGATTCCTACGAGCAGTACTTC. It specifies CASSPGRDSYEQYF.

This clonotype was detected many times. In DNA form, the CDR3 reads TGCAGTGCTAGACTAGCGGCCCCCTGGACCCAGTACTTC. Translating gives CSARLAAPWTQYF. This chain links TRBV20-1 with TRBJ2-5, with 7 bases that match TRBD2. This CDR3 has 13 amino acids. Losses at the gene ends were 2 bases for V and 7 bases for J; bases not matched to a gene: 7. Germline CDR1 DFQATT, CDR2 SNEGSKA (reference sequence).

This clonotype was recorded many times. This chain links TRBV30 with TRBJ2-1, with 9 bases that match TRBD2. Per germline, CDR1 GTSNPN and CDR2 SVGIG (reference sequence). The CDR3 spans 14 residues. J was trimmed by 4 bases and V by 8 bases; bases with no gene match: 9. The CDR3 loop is CAGMGTSIYNEQFF. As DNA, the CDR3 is TGTGCCGGGATGGGGACTAGCATTTACAATGAGCAGTTCTTC.

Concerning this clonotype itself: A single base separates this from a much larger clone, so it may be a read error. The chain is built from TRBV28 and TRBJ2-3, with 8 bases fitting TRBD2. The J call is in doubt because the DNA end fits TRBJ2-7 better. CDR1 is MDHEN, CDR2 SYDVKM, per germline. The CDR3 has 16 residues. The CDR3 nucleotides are TGTGCCAGCAGCCCACCGAGCGGGAGAGGGCCCTACGAGCAGTACTTC. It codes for CASSPPSGRGPYEQYF.

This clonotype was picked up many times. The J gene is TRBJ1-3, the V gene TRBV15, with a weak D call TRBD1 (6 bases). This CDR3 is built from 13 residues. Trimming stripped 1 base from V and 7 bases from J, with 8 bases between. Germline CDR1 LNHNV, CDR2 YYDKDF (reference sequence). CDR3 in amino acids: CATSRGTENTIYF. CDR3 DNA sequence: TGTGCCACCAGCAGAGGGACAGAGAACACCATATATTTT.

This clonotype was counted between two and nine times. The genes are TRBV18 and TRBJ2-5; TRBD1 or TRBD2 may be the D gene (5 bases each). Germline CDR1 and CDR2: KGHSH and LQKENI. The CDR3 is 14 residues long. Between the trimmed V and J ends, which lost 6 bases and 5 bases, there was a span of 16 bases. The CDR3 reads CASSLGTGAETQYF. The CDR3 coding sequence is TGTGCCAGCTCCTTGGGGACCGGGGCGGAGACCCAGTACTTC.

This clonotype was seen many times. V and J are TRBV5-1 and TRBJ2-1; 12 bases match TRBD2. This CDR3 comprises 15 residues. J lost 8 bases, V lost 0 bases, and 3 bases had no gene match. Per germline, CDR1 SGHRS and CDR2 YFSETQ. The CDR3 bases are TGCGCCAGCAGCTTGGCTAGCGGGAGGGAGGATGAGCAGTTCTTC. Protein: CASSLASGREDEQFF.

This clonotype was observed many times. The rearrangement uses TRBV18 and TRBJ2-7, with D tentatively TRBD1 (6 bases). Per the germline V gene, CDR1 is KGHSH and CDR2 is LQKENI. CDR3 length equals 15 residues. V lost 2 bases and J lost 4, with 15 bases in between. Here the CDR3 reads CASSPGGGPDYEQYF. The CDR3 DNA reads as TGTGCCAGCTCACCAGGGGGCGGGCCTGATTACGAGCAGTACTTC.

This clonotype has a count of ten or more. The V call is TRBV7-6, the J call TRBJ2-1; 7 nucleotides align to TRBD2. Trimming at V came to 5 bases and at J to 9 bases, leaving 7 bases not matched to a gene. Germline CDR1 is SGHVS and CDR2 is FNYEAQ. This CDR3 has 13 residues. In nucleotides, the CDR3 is TGTGCCAGCAGCCCTGGGGACTACCTTGAGCAGTTCTTC. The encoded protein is CASSPGDYLEQFF.

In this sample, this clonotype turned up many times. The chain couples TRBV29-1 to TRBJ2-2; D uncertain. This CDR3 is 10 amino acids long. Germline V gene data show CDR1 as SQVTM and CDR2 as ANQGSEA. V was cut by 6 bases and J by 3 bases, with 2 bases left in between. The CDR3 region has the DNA TGCAGCGTGGACACCGGGGAGCTGTTTTTT. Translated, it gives CSVDTGELFF.

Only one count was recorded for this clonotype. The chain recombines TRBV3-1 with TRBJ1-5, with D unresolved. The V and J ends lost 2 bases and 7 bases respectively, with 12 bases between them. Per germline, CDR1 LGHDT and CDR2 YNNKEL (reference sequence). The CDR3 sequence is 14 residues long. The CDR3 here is CASSQNQGKQPQHF. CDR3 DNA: TGTGCCAGCAGCCAAAACCAAGGGAAACAGCCCCAGCATTTT.